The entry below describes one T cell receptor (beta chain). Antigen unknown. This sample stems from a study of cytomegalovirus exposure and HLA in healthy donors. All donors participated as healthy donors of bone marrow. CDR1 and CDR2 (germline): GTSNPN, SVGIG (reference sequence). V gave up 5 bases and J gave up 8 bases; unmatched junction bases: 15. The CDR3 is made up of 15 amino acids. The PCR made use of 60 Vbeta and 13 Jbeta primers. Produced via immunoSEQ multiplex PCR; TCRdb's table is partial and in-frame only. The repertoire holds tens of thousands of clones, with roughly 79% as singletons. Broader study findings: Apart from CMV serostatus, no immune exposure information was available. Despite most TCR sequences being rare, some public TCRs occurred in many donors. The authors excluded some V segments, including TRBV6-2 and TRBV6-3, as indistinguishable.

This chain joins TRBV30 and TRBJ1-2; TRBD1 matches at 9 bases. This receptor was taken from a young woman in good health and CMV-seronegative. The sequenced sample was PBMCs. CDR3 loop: CAWGTSDRGGGGYTF. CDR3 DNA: TGTGCCTGGGGAACTTCAGACAGGGGGGGTGGGGGCTACACCTTC.